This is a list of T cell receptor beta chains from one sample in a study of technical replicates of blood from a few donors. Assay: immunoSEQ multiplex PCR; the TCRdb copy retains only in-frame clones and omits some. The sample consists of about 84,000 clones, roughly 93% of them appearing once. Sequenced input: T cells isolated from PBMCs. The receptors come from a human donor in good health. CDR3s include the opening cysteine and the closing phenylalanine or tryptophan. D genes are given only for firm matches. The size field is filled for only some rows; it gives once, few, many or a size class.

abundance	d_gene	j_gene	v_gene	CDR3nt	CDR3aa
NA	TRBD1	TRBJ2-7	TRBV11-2	TGTGCCAGCAGCCCGATTACCGGGACAGGGGACGAGCAGTACTTC	CASSPITGTGDEQYF
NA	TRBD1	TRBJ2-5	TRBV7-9	TGTGCCAGCAGTCTGGGGACAGGGTGGCGCGGGGAGACCCAGTACTTC	CASSLGTGWRGETQYF
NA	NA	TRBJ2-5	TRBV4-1	TGCGCCAGCAGCCAGGGAGCGGAGACCCAGTACTTC	CASSQGAETQYF
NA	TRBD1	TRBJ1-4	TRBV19	TGTGCCAGTAGTATGTGGACAGGACATGAAAAACTGTTTTTT	CASSMWTGHEKLFF
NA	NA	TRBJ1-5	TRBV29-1	TGCAGCGTACAGGCGGAAGGCAATCAGCCCCAGCATTTT	CSVQAEGNQPQHF
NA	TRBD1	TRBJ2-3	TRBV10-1	TGCGCCAGCAGCGAGGACAGGGGCGACACAGATACGCAGTATTTT	CASSEDRGDTDTQYF
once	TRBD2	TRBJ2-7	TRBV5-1	TGCGCCAGCAGGGGGGGGACTGCCTCGGGGGAGCAGTACTTC	CASRGGTASGEQYF
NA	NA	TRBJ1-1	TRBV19	TGTGCCAGTAGTATTTTGAGGAGCACTGAAGCTTTCTTT	CASSILRSTEAFF
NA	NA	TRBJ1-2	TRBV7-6	TGTGCCAGCAGCTTAGGGACAGCCCGTGGCTACACCTTC	CASSLGTARGYTF
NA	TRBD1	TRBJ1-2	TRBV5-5	TGTGCCGAGAGACAGGGTGTTTATGGCTACACCTTC	CAERQGVYGYTF
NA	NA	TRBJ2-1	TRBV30	TGTGCCTGGAGTGAGGGCTTTGGACGGGGGTTGTTCTTC	CAWSEGFGRGLFF